This TCR beta chain derives from a study of T cell responses to AZD1222 COVID-19 vaccine (dated by TCRdb to about 2021). Broadly, across the study: TCR sequencing covered 230 to 250 trial participants: about 210 given two doses of AZD1222 and about 26 given two doses of MenACWY control vaccine. Trial participants were enrolled by age into subgroups of 18-55, 56-69 and 70-plus years, and around 150, 28 and 57 TCR-sequenced participants, respectively, were included in these subgroups. The paper as a whole reports these results and caveats: Conclusions about previously exposed vaccinees were limited because only a handful of AZD1222 recipients were SARS-CoV-2 seropositive at baseline. In the small 56-69-year group, the increase in depth fell short of significance, most likely because of low power. Because no day 14 peak-response samples were available, the repertoires could be characterized only after the peak T cell response. The whole spike protein was spanned by vaccine-associated CD4 TCRs, and dominant responses were seen in regions 160-218 and 743-854. Reportedly, almost half of the unique spike-specific TCRs recognized epitopes lying outside the regions that are mutated in the B.1.351 and B.1.1.7 variants. Most participants were white British and females outnumbered males, and the authors suggested that clonal diversity may have been underestimated. Spike-specific TCR breadth and depth rose significantly after two AZD1222 doses compared with day 0 and with MenACWY recipients.

Read against the paper, the sample's time point label means: about 28 days (+/-7) after the second vaccine dose. Because spike-specific TCR depth and breadth did not differ between the two schedules, AZD1222 recipients who got a second dose at roughly 4 weeks were pooled with those who got a second dose at roughly 12 weeks. Vaccinee samples were obtained from the UK trials COV001 and COV002, which included a single-blind randomized controlled phase 2/3 trial of AZD1222 (ChAdOx1 nCoV-19) in healthy adults. For TCRbeta chain sequencing, PBMC samples were collected from trial participants at day 0 and at day 28 after the second dose. At the junction V is shortened by 2 bases and J by 5 bases, with 18 bases in between. From a lookup of the germline V gene, CDR1 and CDR2 are MNHEY and SVGEGT. From its cysteine to its phenylalanine, the CDR3 spans 17 amino acids. Solely the CDR3 DNA is kept, with 51 bases framed from the first base.

The CDR3 regions of human TCRbeta chains were analyzed by immunosequencing. Per the original workflow: Repertoire TCRs were matched against a reference library of SARS-CoV-2-specific TCRs generated with the MIRA antigen-specificity platform. Breadth meant the fraction of unique TCRs that were SARS-CoV-2-associated, whereas depth meant the fraction of total T cells that were SARS-CoV-2-associated. Each spike-specific TCR was assigned to its reactive spike region and to a CD4 or CD8 class using the MIRA data. Log10-transformed breadth and depth values were compared by one-way ANOVA with Sidak's multiple comparisons tests. TCRdb carries this immuneACCESS record with in-frame sequences only. Its versions omit some clonotypes, under half of them owing to an unresolved V gene in the studies checked, with the rest unexplained. V and J calls and clone size are given by that table; D and trimming were obtained from the DNA. This sample comprises some 58,000 clones, approximately 80% of them detected only once. Of the sample, just under 5% is held by the ten largest clones.

This clone was seen only once. The specificity of this receptor is unknown. One base away there is no much larger clone; base qualities are not given. The sequence was obtained from an adult who received the AZD1222 COVID-19 vaccine. Sequenced material: peripheral blood, taken 28 days after the second AZD1222 dose. This chain is built from TRBV6-2 or TRBV6-3 and TRBJ2-2; a tentative D match to TRBD2 spans 5 bases. CDR3 region: CASSYVASGISTGELFF. DNA sequence: TGTGCCAGCAGTTACGTAGCGTCAGGAATTTCGACCGGGGAGCTGTTTTTT.